A selection of T cell receptor beta chains follows, all from one sample in a study of T-cell reconstitution after alpha-beta-depleted transplantation in children. A single record per CDR3 protein comes from TCRdb applying MiXCR to the PCR reads. The sample shows approximately 630,000 distinct CDR3 sequences, roughly 14% of them seen only once. This sample comprised PBMCs, obtained before TCRalphabeta/CD19-depleted stem cell transplant. Receptor source: a girl aged 2-10 years with congenital amegakaryocytic thrombocytopenia, due to receive a stem cell transplant. Each CDR3 is given with its conserved first and last residue. A D gene is named only where the DNA matches it firmly. Size is stated for part of the rows, as once, few or many counts, or as a class when the clone is expanded.

>TRBJ2-5|.|TRBV29-1|few
TGCAGCGTCGGGGTTCTCCCAGGACTCGGGTACCAAGAGACCCAGTACTTC
CSVGVLPGLGYQETQYF
>TRBJ1-5|.|TRBV6-2/TRBV6-3|few
TGTGCCAGCAGAACGATTGGGCAGCCCCAGCATTTT
CASRTIGQPQHF
>TRBJ2-1|.|TRBV20-1|.
TGCAGTGCTATTAAGGGACCGGACAATGAGCAGTTCTTC
CSAIKGPDNEQFF
>TRBJ1-2|.|TRBV5-1|.
TGCGCCAGCAGCTCTACAGGGTACTCCTATGGCTACCCCTTC
CASSSTGYSYGYPF
>TRBJ2-2|TRBD1|TRBV5-1|many
TGCGCCAGCAGACTTTTCTCGGGGACAGGGAAGGCCGGGGAGCTGTTTTTT
CASRLFSGTGKAGELFF
>TRBJ2-1|.|TRBV5-1|few
TGCGCCAGCACTTTGACCTCAAGGGACAATGAGCAGTTCTTC
CASTLTSRDNEQFF
>TRBJ1-1|.|TRBV5-1|.
TGCGCCAGCAGCTTAACATGGCCGCAGCCGAACACTGAAGCTTTCTTT
CASSLTWPQPNTEAFF
>TRBJ2-7|.|TRBV5-5|.
TGTGCCAGCAGTCAATACCGCCCAGGGCCCCTCCTAGGGGAGCAGTACTTC
CASSQYRPGPLLGEQYF
>TRBJ2-1|.|TRBV20-1|once
TGCAGTGCTTTTGGGGCATTTCAAAATGAGCAGTTCTTC
CSAFGAFQNEQFF
>TRBJ2-2|.|TRBV3-1|.
TGTGCCAGCAGCCAAAGATCCGGCCTGGGGACCGGGGAGCTGTTTTTT
CASSQRSGLGTGELFF
>TRBJ2-7|.|TRBV28|.
TGTGCCAGCAGTTATAATCAGGGGCGCCCGGCCTACGAGCAGTACTTC
CASSYNQGRPAYEQYF
>TRBJ2-1|TRBD1|TRBV12-3/TRBV12-4|many
TGTGCCAGCAGTGCCCGGGACAGGTTCGATGAGCAGTTCTTC
CASSARDRFDEQFF
>TRBJ2-1|.|TRBV28|many
TGTGCCAGCAGTTTAGTCCAGCGACCCCCCAATGAGCAGTTCTTC
CASSLVQRPPNEQFF
>TRBJ2-7|TRBD2|TRBV20-1|.
TGCAGTGCTAGAGACACAACCGGGACTAGCGGGAGATACTACGAGCAGTACTTC
CSARDTTGTSGRYYEQYF
>TRBJ2-5|.|TRBV28|.
TGTGCCAGCAGTTTAGAGGTTCTTCAAGAGACCCAGTACTTC
CASSLEVLQETQYF
>TRBJ2-7|.|TRBV7-9|few
TGTGCCAGCAGCTCGGACCGACAGTTCTACGAGCAGTACTTC
CASSSDRQFYEQYF
>TRBJ2-3|.|TRBV6-5|few
TGTGCCAGCAGTTCCGACCCACGGGACTTACGGGCTGGCACAGATACGCAGTATTTT
CASSSDPRDLRAGTDTQYF
>TRBJ2-4|TRBD2|TRBV9|many
TGTGCCAGCAGCGCAGGGACTAGCGGAAACATTCAGTACTTC
CASSAGTSGNIQYF
>TRBJ2-1|.|TRBV29-1|.
TGCAGCGTTGATAGCTTCTCCTACAATGAGCAGTTCTTC
CSVDSFSYNEQFF
>TRBJ2-5|.|TRBV28|many
TGTGCCAGCACCCGGGACGTGGAGACCCAGTACTTC
CASTRDVETQYF
>TRBJ1-6|.|TRBV7-9|.
TGTGCCAGCAGCTTTGGGGATTCACCCCTCCACTTT
CASSFGDSPLHF
>TRBJ1-1|.|TRBV5-1|many
TGCGCCAGCAGCCTAGGAGGCCGTGAAGCTTTCTTT
CASSLGGREAFF
>TRBJ1-2|.|TRBV29-1|.
TGCAGCGTTGGTCTTAGTGGGCCTCGATATGGCTACACCTTC
CSVGLSGPRYGYTF
>TRBJ2-3|TRBD1|TRBV24-1|many
TGTGCCACCAGTGATTTGGGACAGGAGCAGTATTTT
CATSDLGQEQYF
>TRBJ2-5|.|TRBV5-1|.
TGCGCCAGCAGCTTAGTCACAGCTAAAGAGACCCAGTACTTC
CASSLVTAKETQYF
>TRBJ2-7|.|TRBV11-2|many
TGTGCCAGCAGCTTATCAGTTACCTACGAGCAGTACTTC
CASSLSVTYEQYF
>TRBJ2-1|.|TRBV6-1|.
TGTGCCAGCAAGAGGGGGGAGATGGATGAGCAGTTCTTC
CASKRGEMDEQFF
>TRBJ2-1|.|TRBV20-1|.
TGCAGTGTCCTAGTTGCGAACGACAATGAGCAGTTCTTC
CSVLVANDNEQFF
>TRBJ1-1|TRBD1|TRBV5-1|.
TGCGCCAGCAGCTCGACCGCTACAGGGGTAAACACTGAAGCTTTCTTT
CASSSTATGVNTEAFF
>TRBJ2-5|TRBD2|TRBV2|many
TGTGCCAGCAGGCCGACTAGCGGGACGCAGACCCAGTACTTC
CASRPTSGTQTQYF
>TRBJ2-5|TRBD2|TRBV5-6|.
TGTGCCAGCAGCTTGGTAAAGTTAGCGGGGTTGTCCGCGCAGACCCAGTACTTC
CASSLVKLAGLSAQTQYF
>TRBJ1-1|.|TRBV5-1|few
TGCGCCAGCTCTCAAAACGGGGCACGCAATGGGCCGTCTGAAGCTTTCTTT
CASSQNGARNGPSEAFF
>TRBJ2-7|.|TRBV20-1|many
TGCAGTGCTAGAGATAGCGAGCAGTACTTC
CSARDSEQYF
>TRBJ2-7|.|TRBV12-3/TRBV12-4|many
TGTGCCAGCAGTGACCGGACCGAGGGTGAGCAGTACTTC
CASSDRTEGEQYF
>TRBJ2-1|TRBD2|TRBV28|many
TGTGCCAGCAGACCCATGGGGACTAGCGGACCCTACAATGAGCAGTTCTTC
CASRPMGTSGPYNEQFF
>TRBJ1-6|.|TRBV7-8|many
TGTGCCAGCAGCTTTGCCTCCTATAATTCACCCCTCCACTTT
CASSFASYNSPLHF